The 27 T cell receptor beta chains below all came from one sample that was sequenced in a study of neurological immune-mediated disorders. TCRdb fed the 5' RACE reads into MiXCR, producing one record per CDR3 protein. The data hold about 46,000 distinct CDR3 sequences, with approximately 3% observed a single time. Sequenced input: PBMCs. Source of these receptors: a woman in her fifties or sixties with multiple sclerosis.

This clonotype showed up many times. The V gene is TRBV27, the J gene TRBJ1-4; no clear D. The V end lost 6 bases, the J end lost 0 bases, and 8 bases lay between the germline ends. Germline V lookup: CDR1 MNHEY, CDR2 SMNVEV (reference sequence). CDR3 size: 14 residues. As DNA, the CDR3 is TGTGCCAGCAGAAGGAGTTCAACTAATGAAAAACTGTTTTTT. Encoded protein: CASRRSSTNEKLFF.

This clonotype was seen many times. A much larger clone differs by one base, so this may be a read error. This chain uses TRBV3-1 with TRBJ2-7, with D hard to call. CDR3 length: 13 residues. V was cut by 4 bases and J by 1 base, with 8 bases left in between. Germline V gene lookup returns CDR1 LGHDT and CDR2 YNNKEL (reference sequence). As DNA, the CDR3 is TGTGCCAGCAGCCTCAAGCATTCCTACGAGCAGTACTTC. It is translated as CASSLKHSYEQYF.

This clonotype was seen many times. This sequence joins TRBV5-1 and TRBJ1-1, with D possibly matching TRBD1 (6 bases). With 4 bases removed from V and 0 bases from J, the gap between germline ends came to 10 bases. There are 14 residues in the CDR3. Germline V gene sequence: CDR1 SGHRS, CDR2 YFSETQ. CDR3 amino acids: CASSVDRMNTEAFF. The CDR3 DNA follows: TGCGCCAGCAGCGTGGACAGAATGAACACTGAAGCTTTCTTT.

This clonotype was seen repeatedly, ten times or more. This chain links TRBV20-1 with TRBJ2-6; perhaps TRBD2 as D (6 bases). CDR3 length: 17 residues. Germline loops: CDR1 DFQATT, CDR2 SNEGSKA (reference sequence). V was clipped by 6 bases and J by 0 bases, with 18 bases between them. The CDR3 bases are TGCAGTGCGGAGACCGGGACTCCCTACTCTGGGGCCAACGTCCTGACTTTC. Its protein is CSAETGTPYSGANVLTF.

At least ten counts were recorded for this clonotype. This sequence joins TRBV10-3 and TRBJ2-3, with D perhaps being TRBD1 or TRBD2 (7 bases each). Trimming shortened V by 6 bases and J by 5 bases, and 15 bases separated the two germline ends. There are 14 residues in the CDR3. The germline V gene encodes CDR1 ENHRY and CDR2 SYGVKD. CDR3: CAIRHGGTVDTQYF. In nucleotides, the CDR3 is TGTGCCATCAGGCACGGGGGGACAGTAGATACGCAGTATTTT.

The chain is built from TRBV13 and TRBJ2-7; D uncertain. This CDR3 region has 14 residues. CDR1 and CDR2 from the germline V gene are PRHDT and FYEKMQ (reference sequence). V lost 5 bases to trimming and J lost 4 bases, with 15 bases between them. DNA for the CDR3: TGTGCCAGCAGCCTCTTTGGGATGGGGTACGAGCAGTACTTC. Amino acids: CASSLFGMGYEQYF.

This clonotype was recorded many times. The chain uses TRBV6-5 and TRBJ2-3, with 11 bases identical to TRBD2. Per germline, CDR1 MNHEY and CDR2 SVGAGI. With V trimmed by 6 bases and J by 2 bases, 16 bases remained unmatched. CDR3 size: 19 residues. This CDR3 is CASSDGSSGGYRNTDTQYF. The CDR3 region has the DNA TGTGCCAGCAGCGATGGGTCTAGCGGGGGGTACAGAAACACAGATACGCAGTATTTT.

This clonotype came up many times. The rearrangement links TRBV20-1 to TRBJ2-7; the match to TRBD1 covers 9 bases. This CDR3 contains 16 residues. The junction had 12 bases not matched to a gene; V was cut back by 0 bases and J by 6 bases. The germline V gene encodes CDR1 DFQATT and CDR2 SNEGSKA (reference sequence). CDR3: CSARDSWKQGAREQYF. As DNA, the CDR3 is TGCAGTGCTAGAGATTCGTGGAAACAGGGGGCCCGCGAGCAGTACTTC.

This clonotype was counted at least ten times. This chain joins TRBV5-1 and TRBJ2-1; 8 bases agree with TRBD2. Germline CDR1 SGHRS, CDR2 YFSETQ. Trimming removed 4 bases from V and 2 bases from J; junction bases left unmatched: 5. CDR3 length: 15 amino acids. The CDR3 region has the DNA TGCGCCAGCAGCATGTCGGGGGGGGCCTACAATGAGCAGTTCTTC. This codes for CASSMSGGAYNEQFF. Full variable domain (remainder filled in from reference TRBV5-1 and TRBJ2-1): KAGVTQTPRYLIKTRGQQVTLSCSPISGHRSVSWYQQTPGQGLQFLFEYFSETQRNKGNFPGRFSGRQFSNSRSEMNVSTLELGDSALYLCASSMSGGAYNEQFFGPGTRLTVL.

This clonotype has just a few counts. Given a much more abundant clone one base away, this may be a read error. This chain connects TRBV5-1 to TRBJ1-2; the D is unclear. V was trimmed by 3 bases and J by 4 bases, leaving 13 bases between them. This CDR3 contains 14 residues. CDR1 and CDR2 from the germline V gene are SGHRS and YFSETQ. The CDR3 sequence: CASSSGKGSYGYTF. The CDR3 DNA sequence: TGCGCCAGCAGCTCGGGAAAGGGAAGCTATGGCTACACCTTC.

This clonotype was counted ten times or more. This chain connects TRBV5-1 to TRBJ2-5; 7 nucleotides match TRBD2. The V segment lost 4 bases and the J segment 2 bases; nucleotides outside the gene matches: 8. Germline V gene sequence: CDR1 SGHRS, CDR2 YFSETQ. This CDR3 is built from 15 residues. Here the CDR3 DNA reads TGCGCCAGCAGCCTGGAAGGACTAGTTCAAGAGACCCAGTACTTC. Translating gives CASSLEGLVQETQYF.

This clonotype was counted many times. This rearrangement joins TRBV20-1 to TRBJ2-1; TRBD1 might be the D (5 bases). CDR3 length equals 15 residues. CDR1 and CDR2 (germline): DFQATT, SNEGSKA (reference sequence). V lost 6 bases and J 6 bases, leaving 21 bases between the germline ends. CDR3 region: CSAPHGRVLSNEQFF. The CDR3 DNA reads TGCAGTGCCCCCCACGGCAGGGTCCTGTCCAATGAGCAGTTCTTC.

This clonotype was seen at least ten times. V usage is TRBV5-1 and J usage is TRBJ1-1; D is ambiguous. The CDR3 loop spans 15 amino acids. CDR1 and CDR2 (germline): SGHRS, YFSETQ. V was pared by 0 bases and J by 0 bases, with 9 bases between. CDR3 loop: CASSLENLMNTEAFF. Written as DNA, the CDR3 is TGCGCCAGCAGCTTGGAGAACCTAATGAACACTGAAGCTTTCTTT. The entire variable domain, with the rest obtained from reference TRBV5-1 and TRBJ1-1, is as follows: KAGVTQTPRYLIKTRGQQVTLSCSPISGHRSVSWYQQTPGQGLQFLFEYFSETQRNKGNFPGRFSGRQFSNSRSEMNVSTLELGDSALYLCASSLENLMNTEAFFGQGTRLTVV.

This clonotype was picked up many times. A much larger clone is a single base away; this may be a read error. J is TRBJ2-3 and V is TRBV24-1; TRBD2 agrees at 8 bases. The CDR3 has 15 amino acids. Germline V lookup: CDR1 KGHDR, CDR2 SFDVKD. Trimming removed 6 bases from V and 0 bases from J; junction bases left unmatched: 4. For the CDR3, the DNA is TGTGCCACCAGTCACGGGGGGGCTAGCACAGATACGCAGTATTTT. Encoded protein: CATSHGGASTDTQYF.

This clonotype was observed many times. J is TRBJ2-1 and V is TRBV5-1; 11 nucleotides align to TRBD1. Trimming removed 5 bases from V and 6 bases from J; junction bases left unmatched: 4. Germline-derived CDR1 and CDR2 are SGHRS and YFSETQ. The CDR3 contains 14 residues. The CDR3 spells CASRTGTGGNEQFF. CDR3 bases: TGCGCCAGCAGGACCGGGACAGGGGGCAATGAGCAGTTCTTC.

This clonotype was recorded many times. This chain connects TRBV12-3 or TRBV12-4 to TRBJ1-1; tentatively, D is TRBD1 (6 bases). Between the trimmed V and J ends, which lost 4 bases and 0 bases, there was a span of 6 bases. The CDR3 is made up of 13 amino acids. CDR3 loop: CASSWTVNTEAFF. CDR3 bases: TGTGCCAGCAGTTGGACAGTGAACACTGAAGCTTTCTTT.

This clonotype was seen many times. This chain links TRBV2 with TRBJ1-5; the match to TRBD1 covers 7 bases. The ends lost 5 bases at V and 3 bases at J; junction bases unmatched: 28. CDR1 and CDR2 from the germline V gene are SNHLY and FYNNEI. The CDR3 runs 22 residues. CDR3 DNA: TGTGCCAGCAGTAAACAGTGGGAGGTGATGAACAGGGGCCAATTATCCAATCAGCCCCAGCATTTT. This gives the protein CASSKQWEVMNRGQLSNQPQHF.

Ten or more counts support this clonotype. This rearrangement joins TRBV12-3 or TRBV12-4 to TRBJ2-2; D is unresolved. Trimming shortened V by 2 bases and J by 0 bases, and 10 bases separated the two germline ends. The CDR3 sequence is 16 residues long. CDR3 DNA: TGTGCCAGCAGTTTACCGGCAGGCCCGAACACCGGGGAGCTGTTTTTT. Its translation: CASSLPAGPNTGELFF.

This clonotype has ten or more counts. The chain uses TRBV3-1 and TRBJ2-2; a weak D match, TRBD1 (6 bases). Germline CDR1 reads LGHDT; CDR2 reads YNNKEL (reference sequence). There are 17 residues in the CDR3. Deletions cut 4 bases from V and 4 bases from J, with 19 bases between. Here the CDR3 reads CASSPRLQQGITGELFF. CDR3 DNA sequence: TGTGCCAGCAGCCCACGTTTGCAACAGGGTATCACCGGGGAGCTGTTTTTT. The full variable domain, rest sourced from reference TRBV3-1 and TRBJ2-2, is DTAVSQTPKYLVTQMGNDKSIKCEQNLGHDTMYWYKQDSKKFLKIMFSYNNKELIINETVPNRFSPKSPDKAHLNLHINSLELGDSAVYFCASSPRLQQGITGELFFGEGSRLTVL.

This clonotype was counted many times. This rearrangement joins TRBV28 to TRBJ1-5; D perhaps matches TRBD1 (5 bases). There are 14 residues in the CDR3. V dropped 3 bases and J dropped 4 bases, with 10 bases sitting between them. Germline assignment: CDR1 MDHEN and CDR2 SYDVKM. CDR3 sequence (DNA): TGTGCCAGCAGTTTGTTAGGGGATAATCAGCCCCAGCATTTT. It translates to CASSLLGDNQPQHF.

This clonotype was observed at least ten times. As DNA, the CDR3 is TGTGCCAGCAGTTTGGGGTACGGTAATCAGCCCCAGCATTTT. Encoded protein: CASSLGYGNQPQHF. The V gene is TRBV12-3 or TRBV12-4, the J gene TRBJ1-5; the D is unclear. The length of the CDR3 is 14 residues. V gave up 3 bases and J gave up 4 bases, with 10 bases separating them.

This clonotype was counted a single time. CDR3 loop: CASSTLTDYSNQPQHF. The CDR3 nucleotides read TGTGCCAGCAGTACCCTTACGGATTATAGCAATCAGCCCCAGCATTTT. The gene calls are TRBV28 and TRBJ1-5, with no clear D. The CDR3 is made up of 16 amino acids. V lost 5 bases and J lost 0, with 14 bases in between. The germline V gene encodes CDR1 MDHEN and CDR2 SYDVKM.

Many counts were recorded for this clonotype. The gene calls are TRBV7-9 and TRBJ1-6; D not resolved. Trimming pared 4 bases from V and 6 bases from J, leaving 7 bases between. CDR1 and CDR2 from the germline V gene are SEHNR and FQNEAQ (reference sequence). The CDR3 has 13 residues. DNA for the CDR3: TGTGCCAGCAGCTACCGGACTAATTCACCCCTCCACTTT. Translated: CASSYRTNSPLHF.

This clonotype was picked up many times. The V call is TRBV11-2, the J call TRBJ2-7, with D tentatively TRBD2 (6 bases). Germline V CDR1 and CDR2: SGHAT, FQNNGV. Trimming removed 5 bases at V and 5 bases at J, with 19 bases between. This CDR3 is 15 amino acids long. The CDR3 is CASSRVRETRHEQYF. CDR3 DNA sequence: TGTGCCAGCAGCCGTGTACGGGAGACTCGCCACGAGCAGTACTTC. The entire variable domain, with the rest obtained from reference TRBV11-2 and TRBJ2-7, is as follows: EAGVAQSPRYKIIEKRQSVAFWCNPISGHATLYWYQQILGQGPKLLIQFQNNGVVDDSQLPKDRFSAERLKGVDSTLKIQPAKLEDSAVYLCASSRVRETRHEQYFGPGTRLTVT.

The table lists this clonotype with many counts. The rearrangement uses TRBV20-1 and TRBJ2-1; 12 nucleotides align to TRBD2. With V trimmed by 0 bases and J by 9 bases, 6 bases remained unmatched. In germline, CDR1 is DFQATT, CDR2 SNEGSKA (reference sequence). This CDR3 is 15 amino acids long. The CDR3: CSARDMRTSGIEQFF. The CDR3 DNA reads TGCAGTGCTAGAGATATGCGGACTAGCGGGATTGAGCAGTTCTTC.

This clonotype appeared many times. The J gene is TRBJ2-2, the V gene TRBV15; either TRBD1 or TRBD2 may fit D (5 bases each). There are 19 residues in the CDR3. The ends were cut back, 5 bases at V and 3 bases at J, with 25 bases in the middle. CDR1 and CDR2 from the germline V gene are LNHNV and YYDKDF (reference sequence). As DNA, the CDR3 is TGTGCCACCAGCGTTCGCTCGGGGTTGGGGCCTCCCTACACCGGGGAGCTGTTTTTT. It yields the protein CATSVRSGLGPPYTGELFF. The full variable domain, with the rest looked up from reference TRBV15 and TRBJ2-2, is DAMVIQNPRYQVTQFGKPVTLSCSQTLNHNVMYWYQQKSSQAPKLLFHYYDKDFNNEADTPDNFQSRRPNTSFCFLDIRSPGLGDTAMYLCATSVRSGLGPPYTGELFFGEGSRLTVL.

This clonotype has ten or more counts. The genes are TRBV6-5 and TRBJ1-1; 7 nucleotides line up with TRBD1. Germline CDR1 MNHEY, CDR2 SVGAGI. The V segment lost 4 bases and the J segment 5 bases; nucleotides outside the gene matches: 10. The CDR3 spans 15 residues. The CDR3 DNA reads TGTGCCAGCAGTTCCGTGACAGGGAAAGGAACTGAAGCTTTCTTT. Translated: CASSSVTGKGTEAFF.